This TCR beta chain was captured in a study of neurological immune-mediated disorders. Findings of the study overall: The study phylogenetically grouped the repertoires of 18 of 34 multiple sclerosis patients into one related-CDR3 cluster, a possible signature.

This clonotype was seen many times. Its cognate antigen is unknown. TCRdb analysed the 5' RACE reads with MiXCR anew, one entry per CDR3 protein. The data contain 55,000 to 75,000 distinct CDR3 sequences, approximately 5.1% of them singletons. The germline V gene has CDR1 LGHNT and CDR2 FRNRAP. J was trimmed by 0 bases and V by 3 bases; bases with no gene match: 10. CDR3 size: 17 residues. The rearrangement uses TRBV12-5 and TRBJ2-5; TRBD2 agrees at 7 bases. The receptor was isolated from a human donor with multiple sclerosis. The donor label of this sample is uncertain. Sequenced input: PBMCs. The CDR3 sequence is CASGLGFASGYQETQYF. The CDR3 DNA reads TGTGCTAGTGGTTTAGGGTTCGCTAGCGGATACCAAGAGACCCAGTACTTC.